What follows are 22 T cell receptor beta chains derived from one specimen sequenced in a study of cytomegalovirus exposure and HLA in healthy donors (dated by TCRdb to the late 2010s). The library was made by the immunoSEQ multiplex PCR assay. For the multiplex PCR, a mixture combining 60 forward primers for TCR Vbeta segments and 13 reverse primers for TCR Jbeta segments was used. Entries here come from immuneACCESS through TCRdb and include only in-frame sequences with V and J called. Some clones fail to appear in such tables; in the studies checked, an unresolved V gene covers under half of the shortfall, and the cause of the remainder is unknown. The sample contains 50,000 to 65,000 clones, more than 70% of them found a single time. Roughly 5.2% of the sample rests with the top ten. Sequenced sample: PBMCs. The receptor set was obtained from a woman in her 30s in good health and CMV-seronegative.

This clone occurred a few times. J is TRBJ1-4 and V is TRBV30; TRBD1 matches 8 bases. The junction had 5 bases not matched to a gene; V was cut back by 5 bases and J by 0 bases. This CDR3 is built from 15 residues. Germline CDR1 and CDR2: GTSNPN and SVGIG (reference sequence). In nucleotides, the CDR3 is TGTGCCTGGGGACAGGGATCTGCAACTAATGAAAAACTGTTTTTT. It yields the protein CAWGQGSATNEKLFF.

The V and J genes are TRBV25-1 and TRBJ1-6, with TRBD1 identical over 7 bases. The trim removed 4 bases at V and 2 bases at J, leaving 2 bases unmatched. The germline V gene has CDR1 MGHDK and CDR2 SYGVNS. The CDR3 contains 15 residues. In DNA form, the CDR3 reads TGTGCCAGCAGTGCAGGGGGGACCTATAATTCACCCCTCCACTTT. Translated: CASSAGGTYNSPLHF.

The rearrangement joins TRBV28 to TRBJ2-1; D is undetermined. This CDR3 comprises 15 residues. Deletions cut 6 bases from V and 0 bases from J, with 12 bases between. Germline V lookup: CDR1 MDHEN, CDR2 SYDVKM. The CDR3 nucleotides read TGTGCCAGCAGCCCCCCTGGCGGCTCCTACAATGAGCAGTTCTTC. Translating gives CASSPPGGSYNEQFF.

The J gene is TRBJ2-7, the V gene TRBV2; 7 bases are shared with TRBD1. The CDR3 is 14 amino acids. Germline V CDR1 and CDR2: SNHLY, FYNNEI. V lost 7 bases and J lost 1; bases outside the gene matches: 7. CDR3 in amino acids: CASTLGTVSYEQYF. CDR3 nucleotide sequence: TGTGCCAGCACCCTGGGGACAGTTTCCTACGAGCAGTACTTC.

This clone was found a few times. The chain recombines TRBV7-9 with TRBJ1-1; TRBD1 is a possible D gene (6 bases). Looked up from germline, CDR1 is SEHNR and CDR2 is FQNEAQ (reference sequence). The ends were cut back, 4 bases at V and 6 bases at J, with 15 bases in the middle. CDR3 size: 14 residues. CDR3 sequence reads: CASSSGTGTPEAFF. The DNA of the CDR3 is TGTGCCAGCAGCTCAGGTACAGGGACACCTGAAGCTTTCTTT.

Only a few counts were recorded for this clone. This rearrangement joins TRBV27 to TRBJ2-3; D is possibly TRBD1 (6 bases). The CDR3 consists of 15 residues. V was cut by 0 bases and J by 5 bases, with 12 bases left in between. CDR1 and CDR2 (germline): MNHEY, SMNVEV (reference sequence). The CDR3 nucleotides are TGTGCCAGCAGTTTATCGAGCTACAGGGAAGATACGCAGTATTTT. Translation: CASSLSSYREDTQYF.

The rearrangement links TRBV29-1 to TRBJ2-3; 8 bases match TRBD2. The V segment lost 6 bases and the J segment 2 bases; nucleotides outside the gene matches: 19. The CDR3 spans 18 residues. Germline V CDR1 and CDR2: SQVTM, ANQGSEA. CDR3 DNA sequence: TGCAGCGTCCCGGGACTAGAGGTGCCTTCGGCTCCCACAGATACGCAGTATTTT. Translated, it gives CSVPGLEVPSAPTDTQYF.

V is TRBV11-2 and J is TRBJ2-1; D might be TRBD1 (5 bases). The CDR3 totals 13 residues. Germline CDR1 and CDR2: SGHAT and FQNNGV. V was pared by 6 bases and J by 7 bases, with 13 bases between. The CDR3 is CASSSERGNEQFF. CDR3 DNA sequence: TGTGCCAGCAGTTCCGAAAGGGGAAATGAGCAGTTCTTC.

In DNA form, the CDR3 reads TGTGCCAGTAGTATAGGGCAGGGCCTGGCCTACAATGAGCAGTTCTTC. Its protein is CASSIGQGLAYNEQFF. The chain carries TRBV19 and TRBJ2-1; D perhaps matches TRBD1 (5 bases). Trimming removed 1 base from V and 2 bases from J, with 12 bases in between. Germline values: CDR1 LNHDA, CDR2 SQIVND (reference sequence). The CDR3 is made up of 16 amino acids.

This chain uses TRBV19 with TRBJ2-2; D might be TRBD2 (6 bases). Trimming left V 2 bases short and J 6 bases short, with 31 bases between. The CDR3 is 21 amino acids. Germline lookup yields CDR1 LNHDA and CDR2 SQIVND (reference sequence). The CDR3 here is CASSISGAPLQAGKTAGELFF. CDR3 nucleotide sequence: TGTGCCAGTAGTATATCTGGAGCCCCACTGCAGGCGGGAAAAACGGCCGGGGAGCTGTTTTTT.

This rearrangement joins TRBV18 to TRBJ2-5; 7 nucleotides align to TRBD2. J was trimmed by 5 bases and V by 4 bases; bases with no gene match: 7. CDR1 is KGHSH, CDR2 LQKENI, per germline. The CDR3 has 14 residues. CDR3 loop: CASSHGTNGETQYF. The DNA for the CDR3 is TGTGCCAGCTCACACGGGACTAACGGCGAGACCCAGTACTTC.

The CDR3 DNA reads TGTGCCATCCGTTCGGACAGGGACAATGAGCAGTTCTTC. It specifies CAIRSDRDNEQFF. J is TRBJ2-1 and V is TRBV10-3; 8 bases align to TRBD1. CDR1 ENHRY and CDR2 SYGVKD come from the germline V gene. The CDR3 has 13 residues. V lost 8 bases to trimming and J lost 5 bases; unmatched junction nucleotides: 5.

The chain carries TRBV6-7 and TRBJ2-5, with TRBD1 identical over 10 bases. TRBV6-7 is given ORF status, its function remaining uncertain. J was trimmed by 3 bases and V by 8 bases; bases with no gene match: 18. This CDR3 is built from 18 residues. The DNA of the CDR3 is TGTGCCAGCGGTAACCCCGACAGGGGGCTTTGGTCAGAAGAGACCCAGTACTTC. Its translation is CASGNPDRGLWSEETQYF.

The J gene is TRBJ2-5, the V gene TRBV10-3; D is perhaps TRBD2 (7 bases). Near its end, the DNA agrees better with TRBJ2-7, so the J call may be wrong. The germline CDR1 and CDR2 sequences are ENHRY and SYGVKD. The length of the CDR3 is 17 residues. CDR3 region: CAISESSEGRGNDEQYF. CDR3 nucleotides: TGTGCCATCAGTGAGTCGAGTGAAGGGAGGGGGAACGACGAGCAGTACTTC.

This chain links TRBV7-9 with TRBJ1-3; 8 nucleotides match TRBD1. V shed 5 bases, J shed 5 bases, and the junction held 8 bases outside the gene matches. Germline V gene data show CDR1 as SEHNR and CDR2 as FQNEAQ (reference sequence). The CDR3 covers 15 residues. CDR3 sequence (DNA): TGTGCCAGCAGCGTCGGACAGGGCTTTAGAAACACCATATATTTT. Translation: CASSVGQGFRNTIYF.

The gene calls are TRBV5-4 and TRBJ2-1, with D possibly TRBD2 on 6 matching bases. This CDR3 is built from 14 residues. Trimming cost V 1 base and J 8 bases, with 13 bases left between them. Looked up from germline, CDR1 is SGHNT and CDR2 is YYREEE (reference sequence). In nucleotides, the CDR3 is TGTGCCAGCAGCTTGAGGTCTAGCGTGTATGAGCAGTTCTTC. Encoded protein: CASSLRSSVYEQFF.

The chain is built from TRBV28 and TRBJ1-2, with D possibly TRBD1 on 5 matching bases. The CDR3 runs 14 residues. CDR1 and CDR2 (germline): MDHEN, SYDVKM. V was clipped by 8 bases and J by 1 base, with 14 bases between them. The CDR3 region is CASQLGGINYGYTF. The DNA of the CDR3 is TGTGCCAGCCAGCTGGGGGGGATTAACTATGGCTACACCTTC.

V usage is TRBV9 and J usage is TRBJ2-5; 9 bases are shared with TRBD2. The CDR3 consists of 17 residues. Germline V gives CDR1 SGDLS, CDR2 YYNGEE. Unmatched junction bases numbered 16, after V lost 3 bases and J lost 7 bases. The CDR3 DNA is TGTGCCAGCAGCGGGCGAGCAGGGGCTAGCGGGACGGGGACCCAGTACTTC. As protein: CASSGRAGASGTGTQYF. The full variable domain, with the rest looked up from reference TRBV9 and TRBJ2-5, is DSGVTQTPKHLITATGQRVTLRCSPRSGDLSVYWYQQSLDQGLQFLIQYYNGEERAKGNILERFSAQQFPDLHSELNLSSLELGDSALYFCASSGRAGASGTGTQYFGPGTRLLVL.

This clone has just one count. This rearrangement joins TRBV15 to TRBJ2-1, with 10 bases matching TRBD2. This CDR3 comprises 16 residues. CDR1 is LNHNV and CDR2 is YYDKDF in the germline V gene (reference sequence). With V trimmed by 0 bases and J by 5 bases, 4 bases remained unmatched. The CDR3, as DNA: TGTGCCACCAGCAGAGAACCGGGACTAGCGAACAATGAGCAGTTCTTC. It yields the protein CATSREPGLANNEQFF.

The chain joins TRBV27 to TRBJ1-6; 7 bases match TRBD1. Trimming cost V 5 bases and J 7 bases; bases outside gene matches: 8. The CDR3 extends over 15 amino acids. Germline V gene sequence: CDR1 MNHEY, CDR2 SMNVEV (reference sequence). Here the CDR3 DNA reads TGTGCCAGCAGTGAAGGGACAGTCAACAATTCACCCCTCCACTTT. This codes for CASSEGTVNNSPLHF.

This clone was counted between two and nine times. The rearrangement links TRBV30 to TRBJ1-1; D unclear. The germline gives CDR1 GTSNPN, CDR2 SVGIG (reference sequence). CDR3 length: 11 residues. V lost 2 bases, J lost 10 bases, and 11 bases lay in between. CDR3 DNA sequence: TGTGCCTGGAGTCTTGACTGGGTAGCTTTCTTT. Amino acids: CAWSLDWVAFF.

The chain is built from TRBV28 and TRBJ2-7, with D uncertain. Trimming removed 10 bases at V and 0 bases at J, with 4 bases between. Germline V gene data show CDR1 as MDHEN and CDR2 as SYDVKM. The CDR3 runs 10 residues. CDR3 sequence reads: CATGSYEQYF. In DNA form, the CDR3 reads TGTGCCACCGGCTCCTACGAGCAGTACTTC.